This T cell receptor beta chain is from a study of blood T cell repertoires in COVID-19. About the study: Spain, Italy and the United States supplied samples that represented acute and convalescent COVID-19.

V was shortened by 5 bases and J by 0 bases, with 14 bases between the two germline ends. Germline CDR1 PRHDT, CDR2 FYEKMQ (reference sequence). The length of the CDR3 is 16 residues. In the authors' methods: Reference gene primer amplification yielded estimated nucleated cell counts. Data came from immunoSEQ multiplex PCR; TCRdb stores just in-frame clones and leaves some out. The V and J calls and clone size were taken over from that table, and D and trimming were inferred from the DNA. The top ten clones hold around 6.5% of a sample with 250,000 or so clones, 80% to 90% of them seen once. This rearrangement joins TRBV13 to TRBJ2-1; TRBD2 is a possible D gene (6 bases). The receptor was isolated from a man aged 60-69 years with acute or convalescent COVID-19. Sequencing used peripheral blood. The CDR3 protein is CASSLRRGSSYNEQFF. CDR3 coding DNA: TGTGCCAGCAGCCTACGGCGGGGAAGCTCCTACAATGAGCAGTTCTTC. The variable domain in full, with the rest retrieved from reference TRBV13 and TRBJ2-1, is AAGVIQSPRHLIKEKRETATLKCYPIPRHDTVYWYQQGPGQDPQFLISFYEKMQSDKGSIPDRFSAQQFSDYHSELNMSSLELGDSALYFCASSLRRGSSYNEQFFGPGTRLTVL.